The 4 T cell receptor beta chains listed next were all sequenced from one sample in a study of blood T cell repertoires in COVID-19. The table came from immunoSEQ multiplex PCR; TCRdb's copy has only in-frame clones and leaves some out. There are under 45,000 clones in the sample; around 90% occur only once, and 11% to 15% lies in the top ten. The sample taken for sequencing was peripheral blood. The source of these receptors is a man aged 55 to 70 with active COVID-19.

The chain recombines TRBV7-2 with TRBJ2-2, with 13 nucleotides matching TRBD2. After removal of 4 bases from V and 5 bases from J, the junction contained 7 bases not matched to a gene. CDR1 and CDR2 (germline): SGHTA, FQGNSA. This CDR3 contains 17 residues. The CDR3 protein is CASSYQGLAGVTGELFF. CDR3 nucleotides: TGTGCCAGCAGCTACCAAGGACTAGCGGGAGTTACCGGGGAGCTGTTTTTT.

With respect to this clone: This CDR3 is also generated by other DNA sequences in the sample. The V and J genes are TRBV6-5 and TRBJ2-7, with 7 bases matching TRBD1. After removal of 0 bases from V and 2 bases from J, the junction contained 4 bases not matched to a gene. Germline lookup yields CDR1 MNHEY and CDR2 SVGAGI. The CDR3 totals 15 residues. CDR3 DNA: TGTGCCAGCAGTTACTCTACAGGGGAAGCCTACGAGCAGTACTTC. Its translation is CASSYSTGEAYEQYF.

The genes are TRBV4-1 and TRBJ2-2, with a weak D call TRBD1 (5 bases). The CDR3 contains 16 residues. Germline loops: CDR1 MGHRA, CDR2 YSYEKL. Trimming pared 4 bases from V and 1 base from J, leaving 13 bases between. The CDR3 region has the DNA TGCGCCAGCAGCCCCAGGACACTACAGAACACCGGGGAGCTGTTTTTT. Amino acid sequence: CASSPRTLQNTGELFF.

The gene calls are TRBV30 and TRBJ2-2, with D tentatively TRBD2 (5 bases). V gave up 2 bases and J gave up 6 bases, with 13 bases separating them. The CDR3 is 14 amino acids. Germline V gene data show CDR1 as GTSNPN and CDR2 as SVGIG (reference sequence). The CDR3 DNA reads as TGTGCCTGGAGTCGGGGAAATAATGCCGGGGAGCTGTTTTTT. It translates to CAWSRGNNAGELFF.